Below, 10 T cell receptor beta chains from the same sample are listed, as sequenced in a study of glioma-infiltrating T cells after dendritic cell vaccination. The protocol was immunoSEQ multiplex PCR, while the TCRdb copy is restricted to in-frame clones and leaves out a portion. The top ten hold 3.2% of the sample, which has approximately 82,000 clones, roughly 89% seen once. This specimen was blood, taken before dendritic cell vaccination. The receptors stem from a human donor with glioblastoma.

V gene TRBV18 combines with J gene TRBJ2-7, with 7 bases fitting TRBD2. The germline V gene has CDR1 KGHSH and CDR2 LQKENI. The CDR3 runs to 14 residues. V lost 2 bases and J lost 2; bases outside the gene matches: 3. The CDR3 region has the DNA TGTGCCAGCTCACCAGGGGGACTACCCTACGAGCAGTACTTC. Residues: CASSPGGLPYEQYF. The whole variable domain, remainder taken from reference TRBV18 and TRBJ2-7, is NAGVMQNPRHLVRRRGQEARLRCSPMKGHSHVYWYRQLPEEGLKFMVYLQKENIIDESGMPKERFSAEFPKEGPSILRIQQVVRGDSAAYFCASSPGGLPYEQYFGPGTRLTVT.

This chain links TRBV10-2 with TRBJ1-6; weak D call: TRBD1 (6 bases). The CDR3 is made up of 14 amino acids. Germline CDR1 WSHSY, CDR2 SAAADI. V lost 0 bases to trimming and J lost 10 bases, with 10 bases between them. The CDR3: CASSESGGRSPLHF. In nucleotides, the CDR3 is TGCGCCAGCAGTGAGTCCGGGGGGCGGTCACCCCTCCACTTT.

The chain links TRBV9 to TRBJ2-5; a possible D gene is TRBD1 (5 bases). Trimming shortened V by 0 bases and J by 5 bases, and 11 bases separated the two germline ends. From germline, CDR1 is SGDLS and CDR2 YYNGEE. The CDR3 consists of 14 residues. CDR3 sequence: CASSVGQGRETQYF. The CDR3 nucleotides read TGTGCCAGCAGCGTAGGCCAGGGCCGGGAGACCCAGTACTTC.

Only one count was recorded for this clone. The chain employs TRBV30 and TRBJ1-2; the D is unclear. Trimming shortened V by 1 base and J by 3 bases, and 18 bases separated the two germline ends. Looked up from germline, CDR1 is GTSNPN and CDR2 is SVGIG (reference sequence). CDR3 size: 16 residues. CDR3 loop: CAWSEGAYSGDYGYTF. Here the CDR3 DNA reads TGTGCCTGGAGTGAGGGAGCCTACTCCGGGGACTATGGCTACACCTTC. The whole variable domain, filled in from reference TRBV30 and TRBJ1-2, reads SQTIHQWPATLVQPVGSPLSLECTVEGTSNPNLYWYRQAAGRGLQLLFYSVGIGQISSEVPQNLSASRPQDRQFILSSKKLLLSDSGFYLCAWSEGAYSGDYGYTFGSGTRLTVV.

This clone was detected only a few times. The chain recombines TRBV10-1 with TRBJ2-7; TRBD1 is a possible D gene (6 bases). The germline V and J ends were trimmed by 5 bases and 3 bases, with 14 bases remaining between them. Per germline, CDR1 WNHNN and CDR2 SYGVQD (reference sequence). The CDR3 totals 14 residues. Written as DNA, the CDR3 is TGCGCCAGCAGTACACAGGGAGAGGGCTACGAGCAGTACTTC. It yields the protein CASSTQGEGYEQYF.

This clone has just one count. The chain employs TRBV30 and TRBJ1-5; possible D gene TRBD1, 6 bases. Trimming left V 5 bases short and J 2 bases short, with 10 bases between. The CDR3 totals 13 residues. CDR1 is GTSNPN and CDR2 is SVGIG in the germline V gene (reference sequence). The CDR3, as DNA: TGTGCCTGGGGTCCAGGGGGCAATCAGCCCCAGCATTTT. It yields the protein CAWGPGGNQPQHF.

The rearrangement links TRBV5-1 to TRBJ2-7, with D possibly TRBD1 on 6 matching bases. CDR1 is SGHRS, CDR2 YFSETQ, per germline. The CDR3 is 14 amino acids. V lost 2 bases and J 2 bases, leaving 11 bases between the germline ends. The CDR3 DNA reads as TGCGCCAGCAGCTTATCACAGGGAACCTACGAGCAGTACTTC. Translating gives CASSLSQGTYEQYF.

The chain couples TRBV6-5 to TRBJ1-5, with TRBD1 matching over 7 bases. The CDR3 contains 15 residues. Unmatched junction bases numbered 6, after V lost 5 bases and J lost 2 bases. Germline-derived CDR1 and CDR2 are MNHEY and SVGAGI. CDR3 in amino acids: CASSAFQGGNQPQHF. CDR3 nucleotide sequence: TGTGCCAGCAGTGCTTTTCAGGGGGGCAATCAGCCCCAGCATTTT.

The rearrangement uses TRBV7-2 and TRBJ1-1, with D perhaps TRBD1 (5 bases). This CDR3 contains 16 residues. Germline loops: CDR1 SGHTA, CDR2 FQGNSA. Trimming pared 3 bases from V and 4 bases from J, leaving 18 bases between. The CDR3 nucleotides read TGTGCCAGCAGCTTGAGCAGGGCCGTGGGTGGCACTGAAGCTTTCTTT. Translation gives CASSLSRAVGGTEAFF.

This CDR3 reads CASSLGQGNLNEKLFF. In DNA form, the CDR3 reads TGCGCCAGCAGCTTGGGGCAGGGGAACCTTAATGAAAAACTGTTTTTT. This chain uses TRBV5-1 with TRBJ1-4, with TRBD1 as a possible D gene (6 bases). Germline values: CDR1 SGHRS, CDR2 YFSETQ. V dropped 0 bases and J dropped 4 bases, with 13 bases sitting between them. The CDR3 consists of 16 residues.